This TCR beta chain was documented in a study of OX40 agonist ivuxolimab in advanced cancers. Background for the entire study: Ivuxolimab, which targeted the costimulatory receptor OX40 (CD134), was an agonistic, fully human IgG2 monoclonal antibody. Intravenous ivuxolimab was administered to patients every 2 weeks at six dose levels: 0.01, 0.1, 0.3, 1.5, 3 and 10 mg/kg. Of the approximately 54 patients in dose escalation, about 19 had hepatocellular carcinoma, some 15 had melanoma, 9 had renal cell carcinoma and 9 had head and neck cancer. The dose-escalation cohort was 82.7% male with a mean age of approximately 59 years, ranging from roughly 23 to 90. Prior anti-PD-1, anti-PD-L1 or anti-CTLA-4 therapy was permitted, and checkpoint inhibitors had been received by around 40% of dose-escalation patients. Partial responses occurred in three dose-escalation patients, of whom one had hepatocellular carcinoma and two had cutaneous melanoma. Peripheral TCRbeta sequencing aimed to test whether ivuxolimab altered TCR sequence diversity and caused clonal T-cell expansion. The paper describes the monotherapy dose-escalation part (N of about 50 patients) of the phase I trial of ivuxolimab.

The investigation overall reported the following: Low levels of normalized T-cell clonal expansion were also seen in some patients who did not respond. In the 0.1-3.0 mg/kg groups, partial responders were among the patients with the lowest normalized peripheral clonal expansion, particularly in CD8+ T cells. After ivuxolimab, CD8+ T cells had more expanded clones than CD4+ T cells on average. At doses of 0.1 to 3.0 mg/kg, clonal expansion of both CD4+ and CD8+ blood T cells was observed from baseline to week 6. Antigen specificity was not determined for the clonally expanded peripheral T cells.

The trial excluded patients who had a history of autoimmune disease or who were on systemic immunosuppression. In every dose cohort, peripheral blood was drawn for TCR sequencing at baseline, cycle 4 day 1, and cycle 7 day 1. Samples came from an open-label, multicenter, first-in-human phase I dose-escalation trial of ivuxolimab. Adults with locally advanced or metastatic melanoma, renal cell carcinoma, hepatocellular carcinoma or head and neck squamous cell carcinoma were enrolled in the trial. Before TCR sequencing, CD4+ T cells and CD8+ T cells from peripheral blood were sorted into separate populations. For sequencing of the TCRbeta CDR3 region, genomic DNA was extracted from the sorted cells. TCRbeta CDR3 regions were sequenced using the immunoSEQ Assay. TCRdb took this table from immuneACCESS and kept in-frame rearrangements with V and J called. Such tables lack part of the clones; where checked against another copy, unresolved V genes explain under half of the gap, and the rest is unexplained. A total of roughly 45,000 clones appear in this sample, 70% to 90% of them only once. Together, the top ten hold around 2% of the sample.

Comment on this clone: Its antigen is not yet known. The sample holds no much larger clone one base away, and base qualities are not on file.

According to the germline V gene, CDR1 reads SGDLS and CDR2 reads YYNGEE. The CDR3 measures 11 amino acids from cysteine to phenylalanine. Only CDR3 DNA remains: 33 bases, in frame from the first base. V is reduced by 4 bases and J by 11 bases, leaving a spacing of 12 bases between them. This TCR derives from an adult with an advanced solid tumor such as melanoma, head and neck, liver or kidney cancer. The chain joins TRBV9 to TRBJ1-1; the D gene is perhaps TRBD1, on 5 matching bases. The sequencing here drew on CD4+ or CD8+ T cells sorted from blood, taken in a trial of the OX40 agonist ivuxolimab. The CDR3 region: CASSTPGPAFF. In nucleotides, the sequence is TGTGCCAGCAGCACCCCGGGACCCGCTTTCTTT.